Below are 8 T cell receptor beta chains sequenced from a single sample in a study of blood T cell repertoires in COVID-19. Profiled with immunoSEQ multiplex PCR; TCRdb holds only in-frame clones, not every one. Among 300,000 to 450,000 clones listed, more than 70% were seen once. Sample: peripheral blood. All receptors come from a woman in her 30s with COVID-19, enrolled during active disease.

This clone was observed once. The chain is built from TRBV5-6 and TRBJ2-5; D unclear. The germline CDR1 and CDR2 sequences are SGHDT and YYEEEE. The V gene lost 0 bases and the J gene lost 0 bases, with 12 bases spanning the gap. CDR3 length: 16 residues. DNA for the CDR3: TGTGCCAGCAGCTTGGATGGGCCCCCGTACCAAGAGACCCAGTACTTC. This codes for CASSLDGPPYQETQYF.

This chain connects TRBV19 to TRBJ2-1, with a possible D match to TRBD2 (6 bases). Germline CDR1 and CDR2: LNHDA and SQIVND (reference sequence). The CDR3 runs to 15 residues. The V end lost 3 bases, the J end lost 1 base, and 10 bases lay between the germline ends. The CDR3 protein is CASSISGESYNEQFF. CDR3 sequence (DNA): TGTGCCAGTAGTATTTCGGGGGAATCCTACAATGAGCAGTTCTTC.

In this sample, this clone turned up a few times. The genes are TRBV27 and TRBJ2-5; D remains unclear. The ends were cut back, 4 bases at V and 3 bases at J, with 15 bases in the middle. The CDR3 has 15 amino acids. Per germline, CDR1 MNHEY and CDR2 SMNVEV (reference sequence). CDR3 coding DNA: TGTGCCAGCAGTTCCCTGCATGACTGGGAAGAGACCCAGTACTTC. This codes for CASSSLHDWEETQYF.

DNA of the CDR3: TGTGCCAGCAGCCAAGACAGTCAGCCCCAGCATTTT. This gives the protein CASSQDSQPQHF. The chain couples TRBV3-1 (or the pseudogene TRBV3-2) to TRBJ1-5, with unresolved D. CDR3 length equals 12 residues. Trimming left V 0 bases short and J 6 bases short, with 3 bases between. Germline CDR1 and CDR2: LGHDT and YNNKEL (reference sequence).

This chain links TRBV7-2 with TRBJ1-1; TRBD1 might be the D (5 bases). There are 17 residues in the CDR3. V gave up 6 bases and J gave up 1 base, with 21 bases separating them. The germline gives CDR1 SGHTA, CDR2 FQGNSA. The CDR3 nucleotides read TGTGCCAGCAGACGCGGGGACTCCCTAAAGGGGAACACTGAAGCTTTCTTT. Encoded protein: CASRRGDSLKGNTEAFF.

The J gene is TRBJ1-2, the V gene TRBV4-3; TRBD1 matches 9 bases. The trim removed 4 bases at V and 4 bases at J, leaving 4 bases unmatched. Germline V gene data show CDR1 as LGHNA and CDR2 as YSLEER. CDR3 size: 14 residues. CDR3 sequence (DNA): TGCGCCAGCAGCCCAGGGACAGGGAGCTATGGCTACACCTTC. Protein sequence: CASSPGTGSYGYTF.

The chain employs TRBV12-3 or TRBV12-4 and TRBJ2-4, with D perhaps TRBD2 (6 bases). The V gene lost 1 base and the J gene lost 15 bases, with 16 bases spanning the gap. CDR3 size: 13 residues. DNA of the CDR3: TGTGCCAGCAGTTTAGAAGGCAGCCGGAGGGGGTACTTC. Protein product: CASSLEGSRRGYF.

This sequence joins TRBV19 and TRBJ1-1; D is perhaps TRBD1 (6 bases). The CDR3 sequence is 15 residues long. The germline CDR1 and CDR2 sequences are LNHDA and SQIVND (reference sequence). Trimming stripped 2 bases from V and 0 bases from J, with 10 bases between. As DNA, the CDR3 is TGTGCCAGTAGTATATACAGGGACGTGAACACTGAAGCTTTCTTT. As protein: CASSIYRDVNTEAFF.